The sequence of this TCR beta chain was determined in a study of T cells in Graves' hyperthyroidism and ophthalmopathy. Study-wide results and limits: Expanded thyroid clonotypes (above 0.001) were mostly also found in blood.

This clonotype was seen a handful of times. Its antigen is undetermined. Duration under 3 months, a NOSPECS grade of at least 4, and a Clinical Activity Score of at least 3 characterized the ophthalmopathy patients. From RNA transcripts, TCR beta CDR3 regions were amplified. TCR CDR3 underwent first-round RT-PCR with the HTBI primer set. TCRdb re-called the multiplex PCR reads with MiXCR, one entry per CDR3 protein. The table shows more than 500,000 distinct CDR3 sequences, with about 15% occurring only once. CDR3 length: 16 residues. Germline V CDR1 and CDR2: SGHNT, YYREEE (reference sequence). V was clipped by 0 bases and J by 0 bases, with 12 bases between them.

What was sequenced was blood. V gene TRBV5-4 combines with J gene TRBJ1-2; no clear D gene. The receptor comes from a woman aged 25 to 45 with Graves' ophthalmopathy. Here the CDR3 reads CASSLVVSEPNYGYTF. The CDR3 region has the DNA TGTGCCAGCAGCTTGGTGGTGTCGGAGCCTAACTATGGCTACACCTTC.